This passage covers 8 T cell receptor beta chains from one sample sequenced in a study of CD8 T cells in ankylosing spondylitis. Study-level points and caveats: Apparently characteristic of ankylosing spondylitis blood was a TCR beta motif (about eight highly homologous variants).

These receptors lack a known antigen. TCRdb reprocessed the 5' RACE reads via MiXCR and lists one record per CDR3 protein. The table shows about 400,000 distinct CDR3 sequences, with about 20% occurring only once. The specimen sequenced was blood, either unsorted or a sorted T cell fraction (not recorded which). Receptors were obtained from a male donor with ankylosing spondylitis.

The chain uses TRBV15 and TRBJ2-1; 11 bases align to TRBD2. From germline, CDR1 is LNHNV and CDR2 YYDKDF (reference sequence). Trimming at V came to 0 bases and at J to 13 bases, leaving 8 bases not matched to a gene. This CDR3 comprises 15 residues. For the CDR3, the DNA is TGTGCCACCAGCAGAGAATTAGCGGGAGGGTCACATCAGTTCTTC. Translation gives CATSRELAGGSHQFF.

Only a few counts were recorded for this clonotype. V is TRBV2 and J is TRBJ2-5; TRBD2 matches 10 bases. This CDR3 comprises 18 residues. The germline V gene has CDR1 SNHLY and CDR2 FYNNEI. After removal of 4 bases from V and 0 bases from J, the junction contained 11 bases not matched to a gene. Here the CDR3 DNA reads TGTGCCAGCAGTGCCCCTAGCGGGAGTGATTGGTACCAAGAGACCCAGTACTTC. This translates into CASSAPSGSDWYQETQYF. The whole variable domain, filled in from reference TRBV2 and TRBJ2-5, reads EPEVTQTPSHQVTQMGQEVILRCVPISNHLYFYWYRQILGQKVEFLVSFYNNEISEKSEIFDDQFSVERPDGSNFTLKIRSTKLEDSAMYFCASSAPSGSDWYQETQYFGPGTRLLVL.

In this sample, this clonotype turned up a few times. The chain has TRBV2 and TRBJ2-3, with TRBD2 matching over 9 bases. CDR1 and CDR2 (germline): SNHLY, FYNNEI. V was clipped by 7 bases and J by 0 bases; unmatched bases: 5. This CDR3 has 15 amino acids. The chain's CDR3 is CASNRLAASTDTQYF. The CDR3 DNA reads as TGTGCCAGCAACCGACTAGCGGCTAGCACAGATACGCAGTATTTT.

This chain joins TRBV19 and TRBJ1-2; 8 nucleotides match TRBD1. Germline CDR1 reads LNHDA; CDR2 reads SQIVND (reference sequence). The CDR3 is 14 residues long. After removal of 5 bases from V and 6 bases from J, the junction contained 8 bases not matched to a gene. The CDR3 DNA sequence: TGTGCCAGTAGTGGACCCTGGACAGGGAATGGCTACACCTTC. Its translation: CASSGPWTGNGYTF.

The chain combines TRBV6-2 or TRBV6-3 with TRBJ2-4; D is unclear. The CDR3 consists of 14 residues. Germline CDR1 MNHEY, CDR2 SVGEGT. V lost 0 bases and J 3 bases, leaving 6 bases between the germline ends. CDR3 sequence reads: CASSYSGSKNIQYF. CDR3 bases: TGTGCCAGCAGTTACTCGGGCAGCAAAAACATTCAGTACTTC.

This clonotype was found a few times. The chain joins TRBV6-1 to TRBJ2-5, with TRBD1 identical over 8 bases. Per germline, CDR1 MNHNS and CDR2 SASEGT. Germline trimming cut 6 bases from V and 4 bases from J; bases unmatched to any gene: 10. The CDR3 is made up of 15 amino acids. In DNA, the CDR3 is TGTGCCAGCAGAACAGGACAGGGAGGTGGAGAGACCCAGTACTTC. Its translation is CASRTGQGGGETQYF.

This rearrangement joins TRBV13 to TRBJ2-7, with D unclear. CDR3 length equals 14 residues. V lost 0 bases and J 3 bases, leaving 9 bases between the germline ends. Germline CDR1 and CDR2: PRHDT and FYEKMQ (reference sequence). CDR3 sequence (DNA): TGTGCCAGCAGCTTAGGGTGGGCCAGCTACGAGCAGTACTTC. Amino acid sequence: CASSLGWASYEQYF.

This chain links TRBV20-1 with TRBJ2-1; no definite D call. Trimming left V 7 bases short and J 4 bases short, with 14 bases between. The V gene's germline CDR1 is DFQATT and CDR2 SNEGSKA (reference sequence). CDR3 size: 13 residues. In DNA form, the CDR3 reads TGCAGTGTCATACATGCTGGTTACAATGAGCAGTTCTTC. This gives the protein CSVIHAGYNEQFF.